The rows below give T cell receptor beta chains drawn from one sample of a study of neoadjuvant nivolumab and ipilimumab in lung cancer. Sequencing was performed with immunoSEQ multiplex PCR; in TCRdb, only in-frame clones are kept and a portion is missing. The table lists about 28,000 clones, about 75% of them singletons. The specimen was tumor tissue, collected after neoadjuvant nivolumab, alone or with ipilimumab, at or shortly before surgery. The receptors were sampled from an adult with non-small cell lung cancer. CDR3s include the opening cysteine and the closing phenylalanine or tryptophan. A D gene is named only where the DNA matches it firmly. Expanded clones are given a class, and other clones once, few, many or no size at all.

>-|TRBJ1-1|TRBV6-1|-
TGTGCCAGCAGTGGAGGGGTCGCCGGGAACACTGAAGCTTTCTTT
CASSGGVAGNTEAFF
>TRBD2|TRBJ2-7|TRBV6-6|few
TGTGCCAGCACCCCGAGGACTAGCGGGGGCGAGCAGTACTTC
CASTPRTSGGEQYF
>-|TRBJ1-4|TRBV28|-
TGTGCCAGCTCTACCCCAACTAATGAAAAACTGTTTTTT
CASSTPTNEKLFF
>TRBD1|TRBJ1-5|TRBV5-1|-
TGCGCCAGCAGCTTCGGGACAGGGCATCAGCCCCAGCATTTT
CASSFGTGHQPQHF
>TRBD1|TRBJ1-2|TRBV5-1|few
TGCGCCAGCAGCCTGGGGGGACAGCAGGGCTATGGCTACACCTTC
CASSLGGQQGYGYTF
>-|TRBJ2-3|TRBV2|-
TGTGCCAGCAGTGGTAAGGTGGGCACAGATACGCAGTATTTT
CASSGKVGTDTQYF
>-|TRBJ2-7|TRBV30|-
TGTGCCTGGAGTCGCACTCAGGGCTACGAGCAGTACTTC
CAWSRTQGYEQYF
>-|TRBJ1-2|TRBV30|-
TGTGCCTGGAGTGTAGGGCACCCTTATGGCTACACCTTC
CAWSVGHPYGYTF
>-|TRBJ2-7|TRBV2|-
TGTGCCAGCAGTGAGGGTCTCTACGAGCAGTACTTC
CASSEGLYEQYF
>-|TRBJ2-7|TRBV7-2|-
TGTGCCAGCAGCTTAGCAGGGGGCTACGAGCAGTACTTC
CASSLAGGYEQYF
>-|TRBJ2-7|TRBV2|-
TGTGCCAGCAGTGACAGGTCTGGAGCGAACGAGCAGTACTTC
CASSDRSGANEQYF
>TRBD1|TRBJ1-4|TRBV7-2|-
TGTGCCAGCAGCCCAGGACAGGCCTCTAATGAAAAACTGTTTTTT
CASSPGQASNEKLFF
>-|TRBJ2-3|TRBV20-1|-
TGCAGTGCTATAGGTTCAGATACGCAGTATTTT
CSAIGSDTQYF
>-|TRBJ1-2|TRBV7-8|-
TGTGCCGTAACACCGCGCAGCGGTGGCTACACCTTC
CAVTPRSGGYTF
>TRBD1|TRBJ1-1|TRBV18|-
TGTGCCAGCTCAGGAGCAGGGGGGATGCACACTGAAGCTTTCTTT
CASSGAGGMHTEAFF
>TRBD1|TRBJ2-5|TRBV11-2|few
TGTGCCAGCAGCTGGCGGACAGGGAGCCTTCAAGAGACCCAGTACTTC
CASSWRTGSLQETQYF
>-|TRBJ1-2|TRBV7-2|-
TGTGCCAGCAGCTTAGGGGAGAAGAATGGCTACACCTTC
CASSLGEKNGYTF
>TRBD1|TRBJ1-3|TRBV9|-
TGTGCCAGCAGCGTCGGGACAGAAAACACCATATATTTT
CASSVGTENTIYF
>TRBD2|TRBJ2-7|TRBV5-4|few
TGTGCCAGCAGCCCCGAGGCTAGCGGGAGCTCCTACGAGCAGTACTTC
CASSPEASGSSYEQYF
>-|TRBJ1-1|TRBV18|-
TGTGCCAGCTCACCAGGTGGGGACACTGAAGCTTTCTTT
CASSPGGDTEAFF
>-|TRBJ1-3|TRBV18|few
TGTGCCAGCTCACCCCCCTCCCTCGGCCAGGACACCATATATTTT
CASSPPSLGQDTIYF
>-|TRBJ1-2|TRBV20-1|-
TGCAGTGCCCAGGGGTACGGCTACACCTTC
CSAQGYGYTF
>-|TRBJ1-5|TRBV18|-
TGTGCCAGCTCACCATGGGGGGGGTCTAGCAATCAGCCCCAGCATTTT
CASSPWGGSSNQPQHF
>-|TRBJ2-3|TRBV4-3|-
TGCGCCAGCAGCCAAGGTCCGGGGGGCACAGATACGCAGTATTTT
CASSQGPGGTDTQYF
>-|TRBJ2-7|TRBV12-2|-
TGTGCAAGTCGCTTAGTAATACAGGGGTCCCCCTGGGAGCAGTACTTC
CASRLVIQGSPWEQYF
>-|TRBJ1-1|TRBV9|-
TGTGCCAGCAGCCCTCAGGGGAGCACTGAAGCTTTCTTT
CASSPQGSTEAFF
>TRBD2|TRBJ2-2|TRBV18|-
TGTGCCAGCTCAGCCGGGAGGGGCACCGGGGAGCTGTTTTTT
CASSAGRGTGELFF
>TRBD1|TRBJ2-7|TRBV5-6|-
TGTGCCAGCAGCTATCCGACAGGGGGCACAGGTTACGAGCAGTACTTC
CASSYPTGGTGYEQYF
>TRBD2|TRBJ2-3|TRBV7-9|-
TGTGCCAGCAGCTTCAGCGGGGCGGGAGATACGCAGTATTTT
CASSFSGAGDTQYF